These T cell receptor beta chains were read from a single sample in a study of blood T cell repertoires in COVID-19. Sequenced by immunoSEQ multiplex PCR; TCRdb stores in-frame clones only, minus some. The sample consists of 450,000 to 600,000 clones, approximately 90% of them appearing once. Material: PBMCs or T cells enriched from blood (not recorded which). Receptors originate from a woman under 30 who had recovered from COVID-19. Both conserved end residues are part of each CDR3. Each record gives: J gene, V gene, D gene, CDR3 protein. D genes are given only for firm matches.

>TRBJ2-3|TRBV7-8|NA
CASSRAGTDTQYF
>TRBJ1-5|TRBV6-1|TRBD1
CASSGWTGKEVGGSQHF
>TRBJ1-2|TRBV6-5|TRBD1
CASTMGQGLIRYTF
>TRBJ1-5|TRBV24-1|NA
CATSDYRSNQPQHF
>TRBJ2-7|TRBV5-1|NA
CASSLDGREDHEQYF
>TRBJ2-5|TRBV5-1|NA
CASSLAGVGTQYF
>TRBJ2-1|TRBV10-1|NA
CASSEQYGEQFF
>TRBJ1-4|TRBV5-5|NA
CASSLVAGEEKLFF
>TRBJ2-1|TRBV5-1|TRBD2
CASSPRGTSGGTWYEQFF
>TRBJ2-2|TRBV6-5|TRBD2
CANGLAGANTGELFF
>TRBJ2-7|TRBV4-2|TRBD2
CASSQDRSGEIYEQYF